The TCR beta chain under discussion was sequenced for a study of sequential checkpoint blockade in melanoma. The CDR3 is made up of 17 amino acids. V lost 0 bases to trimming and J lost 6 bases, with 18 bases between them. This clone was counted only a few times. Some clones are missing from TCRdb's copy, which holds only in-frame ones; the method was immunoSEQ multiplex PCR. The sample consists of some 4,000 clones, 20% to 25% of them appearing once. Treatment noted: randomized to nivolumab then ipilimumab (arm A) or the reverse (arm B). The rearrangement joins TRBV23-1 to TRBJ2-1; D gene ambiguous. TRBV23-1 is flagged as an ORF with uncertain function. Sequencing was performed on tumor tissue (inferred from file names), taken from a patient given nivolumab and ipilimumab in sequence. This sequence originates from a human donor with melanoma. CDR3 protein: CASSQSGRVGAINEQFF. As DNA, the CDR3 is TGCGCCAGCAGTCAATCCGGCCGCGTAGGAGCGATCAATGAGCAGTTCTTC.